The 10 T cell receptor beta chains in this list originate from one sample, sequenced in a study of cytomegalovirus exposure and HLA in healthy donors. Use of 60 Vbeta and 13 Jbeta primers characterized the PCR. Measured with immunoSEQ multiplex PCR; TCRdb has only the in-frame clones, and not every one. The table records about 230,000 clones, around 78% of them present only once. Input material: PBMCs. These receptors were obtained from a boy aged 5-17 years in good health and CMV-seronegative.

The V call is TRBV7-2, the J call TRBJ2-3; TRBD2 is a possible D gene (6 bases). CDR1 and CDR2 (germline): SGHTA, FQGNSA. Between the trimmed V and J ends, which lost 4 bases and 2 bases, there was a span of 7 bases. The CDR3 sequence is 13 residues long. The CDR3 DNA is TGTGCCAGCAGCTGGGGACTCACAGATACGCAGTATTTT. Translation gives CASSWGLTDTQYF.

This rearrangement joins TRBV2 to TRBJ2-7; TRBD2 aligns across 10 bases. The junction had 10 bases not matched to a gene; V was cut back by 5 bases and J by 9 bases. Germline V gene sequence: CDR1 SNHLY, CDR2 FYNNEI. CDR3 length: 14 amino acids. The CDR3, as DNA: TGTGCCAGCAGTTTGGGGCTAGCGGGGGTACCGCAGTACTTC. Protein product: CASSLGLAGVPQYF.

This clone has only a few counts. J is TRBJ1-4 and V is TRBV6-5, with TRBD1 matching 9 bases. The germline V gene encodes CDR1 MNHEY and CDR2 SVGAGI. V lost 6 bases and J lost 6; bases outside the gene matches: 5. The CDR3 has 14 amino acids. CDR3 loop: CASSRGQGYEKLFF. The CDR3 region has the DNA TGTGCCAGCAGCCGGGGACAGGGCTATGAAAAACTGTTTTTT.

This sequence joins TRBV27 and TRBJ2-7; perhaps TRBD2 as D (6 bases). The germline V and J ends were trimmed by 2 bases and 0 bases, with 17 bases remaining between them. Germline V gene data show CDR1 as MNHEY and CDR2 as SMNVEV (reference sequence). This CDR3 region has 17 residues. The CDR3 DNA follows: TGTGCCAGCAGTTTAATGTCCCGCGGCGGGGTCTCCTACGAGCAGTACTTC. This gives the protein CASSLMSRGGVSYEQYF.

This chain uses TRBV6-5 with TRBJ1-1, with a weak D call TRBD1 (6 bases). Germline CDR1 MNHEY, CDR2 SVGAGI. CDR3 length: 14 residues. The ends were cut back, 3 bases at V and 3 bases at J, with 11 bases in the middle. CDR3 loop: CASSYTGFHTEAFF. The CDR3, as DNA: TGTGCCAGCAGTTATACAGGGTTTCACACTGAAGCTTTCTTT.

V is TRBV9 and J is TRBJ1-1; a weak D match, TRBD1 (6 bases). Germline V gene lookup returns CDR1 SGDLS and CDR2 YYNGEE. There are 15 residues in the CDR3. V was clipped by 0 bases and J by 0 bases, with 9 bases between them. The CDR3 reads CASSVGWDMNTEAFF. The DNA of the CDR3 is TGTGCCAGCAGCGTAGGGTGGGACATGAACACTGAAGCTTTCTTT.

This chain connects TRBV2 to TRBJ1-5, with D hard to call. The CDR3 is 12 amino acids. CDR1 is SNHLY and CDR2 is FYNNEI in the germline V gene. Trimming stripped 0 bases from V and 7 bases from J, with 4 bases between. CDR3 loop: CASSEAGQPQHF. The CDR3 DNA is TGTGCCAGCAGTGAAGCCGGGCAGCCCCAGCATTTT.

J is TRBJ1-3 and V is TRBV4-2; D gene unclear. The V end lost 3 bases, the J end lost 0 bases, and 9 bases lay between the germline ends. Germline V lookup: CDR1 LGHNA, CDR2 YNFKEQ. This CDR3 region has 15 residues. As DNA, the CDR3 is TGTGCCAGCAGCCAGGGCAGTAGCTCTGGAAACACCATATATTTT. It is translated as CASSQGSSSGNTIYF.

This clone was detected only a few times. The chain links TRBV7-9 to TRBJ2-7, with 10 bases aligning to TRBD1. The CDR3 is made up of 14 amino acids. In germline, CDR1 is SEHNR, CDR2 FQNEAQ (reference sequence). V gave up 2 bases and J gave up 5 bases; unmatched junction bases: 3. The CDR3 DNA follows: TGTGCCAGCAGCTTACCGGGACAGGGGAACGAGCAGTACTTC. This gives the protein CASSLPGQGNEQYF.

This rearrangement joins TRBV27 to TRBJ1-4, with D perhaps TRBD1 (5 bases). The CDR3 is 12 residues long. V was cut by 7 bases and J by 8 bases, with 11 bases left in between. Per the germline V gene, CDR1 is MNHEY and CDR2 is SMNVEV (reference sequence). CDR3 nucleotide sequence: TGTGCCAGCAAAAAACGGGGGGAAAAACTGTTTTTT. This codes for CASKKRGEKLFF.